This is a list of T cell receptor beta chains from one sample in a study of response to subunit inactivated influenza vaccine. One entry per CDR3 protein results from TCRdb running MiXCR on the RT-PCR reads. Of 500,000 or so distinct CDR3 sequences in the sample, 15% to 20% were seen once. The sample in question was CD4+ T cells sorted from PBMCs, obtained around 25 months after vaccination. The source is a man aged 50 to 75 who received an inactivated influenza vaccine. The CDR3 runs from the conserved cysteine through the conserved F or W. The D gene is left open where the match is weak. Clone size, where shown, is once, few, many, or a class for clones that have expanded.

d_gene	abundance	v_gene	j_gene	CDR3aa	CDR3nt
.	.	TRBV2	TRBJ2-7	CASRKQGPIAEQYF	TGTGCCAGCAGGAAACAGGGCCCCATTGCCGAGCAGTACTTC
TRBD2	many	TRBV6-2/TRBV6-3	TRBJ2-1	CASKVDSGGEQFF	TGTGCCAGCAAAGTAGATAGCGGGGGTGAGCAGTTCTTC
.	many	TRBV10-3	TRBJ1-2	CAISDRTAYGYTF	TGTGCCATCAGTGACAGGACAGCCTATGGCTACACCTTC
.	.	TRBV5-1	TRBJ2-3	CASSLQGGSTDTQYF	TGCGCCAGCAGCTTACAGGGAGGCAGCACAGATACGCAGTATTTT
.	many	TRBV30	TRBJ1-2	CAWLQRIYGYTF	TGTGCCTGGCTGCAACGGATCTATGGCTACACCTTC
.	.	TRBV3-1	TRBJ1-4	CASSQGLKKLFF	TGTGCCAGCAGCCAAGGACTGAAGAAACTGTTTTTT
TRBD1	many	TRBV12-3/TRBV12-4	TRBJ2-5	CASRVGQGETQYF	TGTGCCAGCAGAGTGGGACAGGGGGAGACCCAGTACTTC
TRBD2	few	TRBV2	TRBJ2-1	CASSERRLAVFF	TGTGCCAGCAGTGAACGCAGACTAGCGGTGTTCTTC
TRBD2	many	TRBV7-9	TRBJ2-1	CASSFAGGNEQFF	TGTGCCAGCAGCTTTGCGGGGGGCAATGAGCAGTTCTTC
.	few	TRBV12-3/TRBV12-4	TRBJ1-1	CASSLRSGLNTEAFF	TGTGCCAGCAGTTTACGTTCAGGGCTGAACACTGAAGCTTTCTTT
TRBD2	few	TRBV7-2	TRBJ2-7	CASSQTSGLYEQYF	TGTGCCAGCAGCCAGACTAGCGGCCTCTACGAGCAGTACTTC
TRBD1	few	TRBV6-1	TRBJ1-2	CASTNDRGHHGYTF	TGTGCCAGCACAAACGACAGGGGACACCATGGCTACACCTTC
.	few	TRBV11-2	TRBJ1-6	CASSPTGTLNSPLHF	TGTGCCAGCAGCCCGACCGGGACCCTAAATTCACCCCTCCACTTT
.	few	TRBV6-1	TRBJ1-5	CASSRRINQPQHF	TGTGCCAGCAGCCGAAGAATTAATCAGCCCCAGCATTTT
TRBD1	.	TRBV18	TRBJ2-1	CASSPGQGGDQFF	TGTGCCAGCTCACCTGGACAGGGTGGCGATCAGTTCTTC
.	.	TRBV28	TRBJ2-7	CASSAGATGKQYF	TGTGCCAGCAGTGCGGGGGCCACTGGGAAGCAGTACTTC
.	.	TRBV4-1	TRBJ2-5	CASSQGTSWETQYF	TGCGCCAGCAGCCAAGGTACCAGCTGGGAGACCCAGTACTTC
.	.	TRBV7-9	TRBJ2-7	CASSPGTSEQYF	TGTGCCAGCAGCCCCGGGACTTCCGAGCAGTACTTC
.	.	TRBV10-3	TRBJ1-1	CAISDGGGQEAFF	TGTGCCATCAGTGATGGGGGGGGACAAGAAGCTTTCTTT
TRBD1	many	TRBV4-2	TRBJ2-4	CASSQDPQQGDIQYF	TGTGCCAGCAGCCAAGATCCCCAACAGGGGGACATTCAGTACTTC
.	.	TRBV5-1	TRBJ2-5	CASSYGQSETQYF	TGCGCCAGCAGCTACGGACAGTCAGAGACCCAGTACTTC
TRBD2	many	TRBV9	TRBJ2-1	CASSLGLAGRNEQFF	TGTGCCAGCAGCCTCGGACTAGCGGGACGAAATGAGCAGTTCTTC
.	few	TRBV7-9	TRBJ2-1	CASSTQPGPASEQFF	TGTGCCAGCAGCACACAACCGGGCCCAGCCAGTGAGCAGTTCTTC
.	few	TRBV4-3	TRBJ1-1	CASSQDGGGNMRAFF	TGCGCCAGCAGCCAAGATGGGGGGGGGAACATGAGAGCTTTCTTT
.	.	TRBV4-1	TRBJ2-2	CASSPQIGTGELFF	TGCGCCAGCAGCCCCCAAATTGGTACCGGGGAGCTGTTTTTT
.	few	TRBV5-6	TRBJ2-7	CASSFLLASYEQYF	TGTGCCAGCAGCTTTTTGCTAGCTTCCTACGAGCAGTACTTC
.	.	TRBV29-1	TRBJ1-5	CSVATGTYDQPQHF	TGCAGCGTTGCGACCGGGACATATGATCAGCCCCAGCATTTT
.	many	TRBV10-2	TRBJ2-2	CASRNSLVYGELFF	TGCGCCAGCAGGAACTCACTAGTATACGGGGAGCTGTTTTTT
.	few	TRBV29-1	TRBJ2-1	CSVDSRRSSNPEQFF	TGCAGCGTTGACTCCAGGAGGTCGTCGAATCCTGAGCAGTTCTTC
.	many	TRBV15	TRBJ1-2	CATSRDGVRGYTF	TGTGCCACCAGCAGAGATGGGGTGCGGGGCTACACCTTC
.	few	TRBV5-5	TRBJ2-5	CASSLSLGVMETQYF	TGTGCCAGCAGCTTGTCCTTGGGGGTAATGGAGACCCAGTACTTC
.	once	TRBV19	TRBJ2-7	CASSIKRGHEQYF	TGTGCCAGTAGTATAAAGAGGGGCCACGAGCAGTACTTC
TRBD2	many	TRBV4-1	TRBJ2-3	CASSQDVPSGGRRTDTQYF	TGCGCCAGCAGCCAAGATGTCCCTAGCGGGGGCCGCCGCACAGATACGCAGTATTTT
.	.	TRBV6-1	TRBJ2-2	CASKREPNTGELFF	TGTGCCAGCAAAAGGGAACCCAACACCGGGGAGCTGTTTTTT
.	.	TRBV4-1	TRBJ1-3	CASSREGEVFGNTIYF	TGCGCCAGCAGCCGCGAAGGGGAAGTCTTTGGAAACACCATATATTTT
.	.	TRBV6-1	TRBJ1-3	CASSPGGVGNTIYF	TGTGCCAGCAGCCCTGGGGGGGTTGGAAACACCATATATTTT
.	.	TRBV5-1	TRBJ1-1	CASTRGDLNTEAFF	TGCGCCAGCACCCGAGGGGACTTGAACACTGAAGCTTTCTTT
.	.	TRBV4-2	TRBJ2-3	CASSQDKRGSLTDTQYF	TGTGCCAGCAGCCAAGATAAGAGGGGCTCACTCACAGATACGCAGTATTTT
.	many	TRBV3-1	TRBJ1-1	CASSRGTGPTEAFF	TGTGCCAGCAGCCGCGGGACGGGGCCCACTGAAGCTTTCTTT
.	few	TRBV20-1	TRBJ2-4	CSARRPEGNIQYF	TGCAGTGCTAGAAGGCCCGAGGGGAACATTCAGTACTTC
.	few	TRBV15	TRBJ2-3	CATSLGGARGTDTQYF	TGTGCCACCAGCCTCGGGGGCGCCAGGGGAACAGATACGCAGTATTTT
.	.	TRBV7-2	TRBJ1-1	CASSPPGRGAFF	TGTGCCAGCAGCCCCCCGGGGCGGGGAGCTTTCTTT